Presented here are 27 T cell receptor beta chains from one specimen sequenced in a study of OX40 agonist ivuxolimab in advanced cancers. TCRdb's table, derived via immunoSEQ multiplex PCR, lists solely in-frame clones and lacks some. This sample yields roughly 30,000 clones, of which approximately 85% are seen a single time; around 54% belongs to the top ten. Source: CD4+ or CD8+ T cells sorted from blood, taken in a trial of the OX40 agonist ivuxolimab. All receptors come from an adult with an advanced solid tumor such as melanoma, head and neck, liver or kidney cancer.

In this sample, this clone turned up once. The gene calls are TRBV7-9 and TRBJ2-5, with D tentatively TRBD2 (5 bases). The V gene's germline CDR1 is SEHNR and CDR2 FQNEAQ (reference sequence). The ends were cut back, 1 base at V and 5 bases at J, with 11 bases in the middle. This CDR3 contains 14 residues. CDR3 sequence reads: CASSLGGIGETQYF. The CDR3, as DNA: TGTGCCAGCAGCTTAGGAGGGATCGGTGAGACCCAGTACTTC.

The CDR3 reads CASSARGNTEAFF. CDR3 DNA: TGTGCCAGCAGCGCCAGGGGGAACACTGAAGCTTTCTTT. V is TRBV7-9 and J is TRBJ1-1, with a weak D call TRBD1 (6 bases). The germline V gene encodes CDR1 SEHNR and CDR2 FQNEAQ (reference sequence). V lost 5 bases to trimming and J lost 1 base, with 8 bases between them. This CDR3 has 13 residues. Based on the CDR3 plus reference TRBV7-9 and TRBJ1-1, the full variable domain is DTGVSQNPRHKITKRGQNVTFRCDPISEHNRLYWYRQTLGQGPEFLTYFQNEAQLEKSRLLSDRFSAERPKGSFSTLEIQRTEQGDSAMYLCASSARGNTEAFFGQGTRLTVV.

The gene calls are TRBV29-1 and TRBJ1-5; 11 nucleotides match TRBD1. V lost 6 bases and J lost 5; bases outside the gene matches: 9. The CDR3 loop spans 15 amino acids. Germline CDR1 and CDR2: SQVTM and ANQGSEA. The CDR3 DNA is TGCAGCGTAGGACAGGGGGCGTCGGGGGATCAGCCCCAGCATTTT. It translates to CSVGQGASGDQPQHF.

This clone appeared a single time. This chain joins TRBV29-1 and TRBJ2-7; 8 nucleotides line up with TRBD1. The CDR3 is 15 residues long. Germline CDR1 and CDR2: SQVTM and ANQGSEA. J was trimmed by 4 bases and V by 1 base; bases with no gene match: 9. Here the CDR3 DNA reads TGCAGCGTTGAAGGGATGCAGGGGGCTTTTTACGAGCAGTACTTC. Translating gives CSVEGMQGAFYEQYF.

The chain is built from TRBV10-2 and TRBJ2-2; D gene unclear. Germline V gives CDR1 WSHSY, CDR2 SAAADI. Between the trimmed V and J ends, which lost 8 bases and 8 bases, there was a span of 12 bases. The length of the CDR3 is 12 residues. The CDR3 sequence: CASLPPSGELFF. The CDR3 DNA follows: TGCGCCAGCTTGCCCCCGTCGGGGGAGCTGTTTTTT.

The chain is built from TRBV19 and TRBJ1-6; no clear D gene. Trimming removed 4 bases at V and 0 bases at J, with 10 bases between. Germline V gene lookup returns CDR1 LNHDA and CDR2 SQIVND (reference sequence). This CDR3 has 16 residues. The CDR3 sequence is CASSKGASSYNSPLHF. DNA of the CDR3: TGTGCCAGTAGTAAGGGCGCCAGCTCCTATAATTCACCCCTCCACTTT.

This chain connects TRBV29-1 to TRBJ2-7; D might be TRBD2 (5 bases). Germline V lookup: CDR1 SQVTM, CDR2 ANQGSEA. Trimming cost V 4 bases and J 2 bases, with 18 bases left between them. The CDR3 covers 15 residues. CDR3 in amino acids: CSVGGLADTAYEQYF. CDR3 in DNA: TGCAGCGTTGGGGGTCTAGCAGACACGGCCTACGAGCAGTACTTC.

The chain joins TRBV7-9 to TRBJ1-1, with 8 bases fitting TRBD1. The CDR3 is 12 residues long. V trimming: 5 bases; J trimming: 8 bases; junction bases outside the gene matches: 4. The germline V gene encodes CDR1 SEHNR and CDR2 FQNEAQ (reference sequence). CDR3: CASSGRTGEAFF. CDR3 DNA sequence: TGTGCCAGCAGCGGTAGGACAGGGGAAGCTTTCTTT.

CDR3 amino acids: CASSIGTGVLEAFF. CDR3 DNA: TGTGCCAGTAGTATCGGGACAGGGGTCCTTGAAGCTTTCTTT. The chain recombines TRBV19 with TRBJ1-1, with 10 nucleotides matching TRBD1. Germline V gives CDR1 LNHDA, CDR2 SQIVND (reference sequence). The CDR3 loop spans 14 amino acids. Losses at the gene ends were 3 bases for V and 7 bases for J; bases not matched to a gene: 5. Filled out from reference TRBV19 and TRBJ1-1, the complete variable domain reads DGGITQSPKYLFRKEGQNVTLSCEQNLNHDAMYWYRQDPGQGLRLIYYSQIVNDFQKGDIAEGYSVSREKKESFPLTVTSAQKNPTAFYLCASSIGTGVLEAFFGQGTRLTVV.

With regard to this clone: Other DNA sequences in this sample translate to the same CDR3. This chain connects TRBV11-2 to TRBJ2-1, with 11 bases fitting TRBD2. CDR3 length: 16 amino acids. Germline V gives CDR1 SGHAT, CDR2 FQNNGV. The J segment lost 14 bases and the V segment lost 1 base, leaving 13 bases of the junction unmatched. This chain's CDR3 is CASSLVGGASGGMKFF. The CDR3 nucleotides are TGTGCCAGCAGCTTAGTAGGGGGGGCTAGCGGGGGGATGAAGTTCTTC.

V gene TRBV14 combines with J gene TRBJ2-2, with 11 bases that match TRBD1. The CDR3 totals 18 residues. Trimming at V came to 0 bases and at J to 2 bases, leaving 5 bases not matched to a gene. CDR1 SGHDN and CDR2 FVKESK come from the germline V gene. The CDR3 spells CASSQDVGQGANTGELFF. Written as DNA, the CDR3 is TGTGCCAGCAGCCAAGATGTTGGACAGGGGGCCAACACCGGGGAGCTGTTTTTT.

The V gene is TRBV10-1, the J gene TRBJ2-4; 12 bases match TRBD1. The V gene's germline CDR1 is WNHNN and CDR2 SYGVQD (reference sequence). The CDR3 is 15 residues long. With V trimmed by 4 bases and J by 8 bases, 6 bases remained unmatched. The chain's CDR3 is CASSVGTGGEDIQYF. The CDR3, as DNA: TGCGCCAGCAGTGTTGGGACAGGGGGCGAGGACATTCAGTACTTC.

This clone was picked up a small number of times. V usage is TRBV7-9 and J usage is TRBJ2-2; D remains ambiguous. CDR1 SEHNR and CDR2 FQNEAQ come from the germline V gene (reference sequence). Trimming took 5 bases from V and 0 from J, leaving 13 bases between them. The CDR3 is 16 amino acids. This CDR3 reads CASSIDTLANTGELFF. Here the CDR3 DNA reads TGTGCCAGCAGCATCGACACCCTGGCGAACACCGGGGAGCTGTTTTTT.

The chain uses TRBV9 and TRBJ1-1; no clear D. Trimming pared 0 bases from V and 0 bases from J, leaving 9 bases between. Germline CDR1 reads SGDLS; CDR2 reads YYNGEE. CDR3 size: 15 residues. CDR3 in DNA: TGTGCCAGCAGCGTAGGTGGTGGATTGAACACTGAAGCTTTCTTT. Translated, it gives CASSVGGGLNTEAFF.

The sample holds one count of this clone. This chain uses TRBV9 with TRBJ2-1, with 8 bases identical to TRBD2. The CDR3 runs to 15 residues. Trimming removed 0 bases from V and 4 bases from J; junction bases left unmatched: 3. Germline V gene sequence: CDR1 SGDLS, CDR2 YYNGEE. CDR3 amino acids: CASSVGVAGYNEQFF. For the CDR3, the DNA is TGTGCCAGCAGCGTAGGGGTAGCGGGATACAATGAGCAGTTCTTC. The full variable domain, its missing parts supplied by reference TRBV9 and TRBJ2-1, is DSGVTQTPKHLITATGQRVTLRCSPRSGDLSVYWYQQSLDQGLQFLIQYYNGEERAKGNILERFSAQQFPDLHSELNLSSLELGDSALYFCASSVGVAGYNEQFFGPGTRLTVL.

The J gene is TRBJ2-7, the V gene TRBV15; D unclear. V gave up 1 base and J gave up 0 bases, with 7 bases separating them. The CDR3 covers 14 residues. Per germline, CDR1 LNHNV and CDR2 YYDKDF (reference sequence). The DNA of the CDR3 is TGTGCCACCAGCAGAGCCGGCAGCTCCTACGAGCAGTACTTC. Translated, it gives CATSRAGSSYEQYF.

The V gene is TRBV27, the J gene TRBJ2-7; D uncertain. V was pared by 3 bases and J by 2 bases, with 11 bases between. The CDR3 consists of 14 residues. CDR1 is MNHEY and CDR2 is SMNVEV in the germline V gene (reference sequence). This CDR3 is CASSFGQRPYEQYF. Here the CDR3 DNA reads TGTGCCAGCAGTTTCGGGCAGCGACCCTACGAGCAGTACTTC.

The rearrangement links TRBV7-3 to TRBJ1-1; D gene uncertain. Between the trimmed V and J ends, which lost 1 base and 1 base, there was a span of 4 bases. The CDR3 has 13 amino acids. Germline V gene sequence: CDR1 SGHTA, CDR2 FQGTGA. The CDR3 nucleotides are TGTGCCAGCAGCTTAAGTCAGAACACTGAAGCTTTCTTT. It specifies CASSLSQNTEAFF.

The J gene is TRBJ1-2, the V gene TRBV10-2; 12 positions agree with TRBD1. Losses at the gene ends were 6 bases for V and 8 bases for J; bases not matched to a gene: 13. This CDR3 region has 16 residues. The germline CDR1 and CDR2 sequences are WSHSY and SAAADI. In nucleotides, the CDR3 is TGCGCCAGCAGCGATACGGGGGGACAGGGGGCAAGAGGCTACACCTTC. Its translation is CASSDTGGQGARGYTF.

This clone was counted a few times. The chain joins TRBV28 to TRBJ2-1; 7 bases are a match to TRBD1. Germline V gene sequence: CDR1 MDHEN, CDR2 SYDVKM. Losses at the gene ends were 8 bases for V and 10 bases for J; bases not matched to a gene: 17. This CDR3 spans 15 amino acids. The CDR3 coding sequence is TGTGCCAGCGGTATAGGACAGGTCCCAACAGGGGAGCAGTTCTTC. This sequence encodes CASGIGQVPTGEQFF.

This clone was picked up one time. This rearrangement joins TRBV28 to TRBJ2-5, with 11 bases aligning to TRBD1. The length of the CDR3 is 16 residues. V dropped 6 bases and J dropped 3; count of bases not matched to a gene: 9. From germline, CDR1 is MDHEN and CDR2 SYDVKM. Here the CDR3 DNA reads TGTGCCAGCAGACCTCTCGGACAGGGGGCGAAAGAGACCCAGTACTTC. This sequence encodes CASRPLGQGAKETQYF.

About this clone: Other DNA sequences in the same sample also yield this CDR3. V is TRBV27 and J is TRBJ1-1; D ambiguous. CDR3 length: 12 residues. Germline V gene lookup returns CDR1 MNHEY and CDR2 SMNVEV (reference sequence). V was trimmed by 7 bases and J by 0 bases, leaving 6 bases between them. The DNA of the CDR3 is TGTGCCAGCACCGATCTGAACACTGAAGCTTTCTTT. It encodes CASTDLNTEAFF.

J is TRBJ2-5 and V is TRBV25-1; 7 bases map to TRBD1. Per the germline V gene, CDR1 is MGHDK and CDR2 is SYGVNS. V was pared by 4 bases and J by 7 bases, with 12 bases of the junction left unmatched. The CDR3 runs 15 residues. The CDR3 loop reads CASSASGQEGRTQYF. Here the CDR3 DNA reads TGTGCCAGCAGTGCGAGCGGACAGGAAGGGAGGACCCAGTACTTC.

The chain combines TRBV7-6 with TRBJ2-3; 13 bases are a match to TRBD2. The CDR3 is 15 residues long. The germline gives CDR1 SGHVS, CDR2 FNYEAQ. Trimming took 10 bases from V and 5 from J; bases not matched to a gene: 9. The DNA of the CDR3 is TGTGCCACCGGACTAGCGGGGGTATCTGGAGATACGCAGTATTTT. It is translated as CATGLAGVSGDTQYF.

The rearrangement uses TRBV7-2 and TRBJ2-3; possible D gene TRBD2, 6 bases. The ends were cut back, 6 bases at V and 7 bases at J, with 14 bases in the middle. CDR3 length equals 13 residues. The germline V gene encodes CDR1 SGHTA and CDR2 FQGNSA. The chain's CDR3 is CASSSGEANTQYF. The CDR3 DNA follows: TGTGCCAGCAGTTCGGGGGAGGCAAATACGCAGTATTTT.

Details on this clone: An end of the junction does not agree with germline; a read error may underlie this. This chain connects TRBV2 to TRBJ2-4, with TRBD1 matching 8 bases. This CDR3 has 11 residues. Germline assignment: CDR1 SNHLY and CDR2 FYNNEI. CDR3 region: CASRGPGQVDF. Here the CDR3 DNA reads TGTGCCAGCAGGGGGCCGGGACAGGTCGACTTC.

The CDR3 protein is CAWSTGQGISEQYF. CDR3 nucleotide sequence: TGTGCCTGGAGTACGGGACAGGGCATAAGCGAGCAGTACTTC. The genes are TRBV30 and TRBJ2-7; 9 nucleotides agree with TRBD1. The CDR3 is made up of 14 amino acids. Losses at the gene ends were 2 bases for V and 6 bases for J; bases not matched to a gene: 8. Germline values: CDR1 GTSNPN, CDR2 SVGIG (reference sequence).